Below, 7 T cell receptor beta chains from the same sample are listed, as sequenced in a study of sequential checkpoint blockade in melanoma (dated by TCRdb to between 2018 and 2020). Sample treatment or condition, as interpreted from the label and publication: randomized to nivolumab then ipilimumab (arm A) or the reverse (arm B). To prepare the library, the immunoSEQ multiplex PCR assay was applied. TCRdb took this table from immuneACCESS and kept in-frame rearrangements with V and J called. Such tables lack part of the clones; where checked against another copy, unresolved V genes explain under half of the gap, and the rest is unexplained. The sample contains just over 1,500 clones, 24% of them found a single time. The top ten constitute roughly 8% of the sample. Specimen: tumor tissue (inferred from file names), collected from a patient given nivolumab and ipilimumab in sequence. These receptors all stem from a human donor with melanoma.

This clone is termed medium-sized. The rearrangement joins TRBV11-3 to TRBJ2-3; no firm D call. Germline assignment: CDR1 SGHNT and CDR2 YENEEA. The CDR3 covers 14 residues. V lost 5 bases, J lost 0 bases, and 9 bases lay in between. The CDR3 sequence is CASSPSRSTDTQYF. In DNA, the CDR3 is TGTGCCAGCAGCCCCTCGCGGAGCACAGATACGCAGTATTTT.

This clone was counted a few times. The V gene is TRBV4-1, the J gene TRBJ2-1; D gene unclear. Germline V gene sequence: CDR1 MGHRA, CDR2 YSYEKL. CDR3 length: 15 residues. V was clipped by 4 bases and J by 5 bases, with 15 bases between them. The CDR3 loop is CASSPDSRLHNEQFF. CDR3 DNA: TGCGCCAGCAGCCCCGACTCCCGACTCCACAATGAGCAGTTCTTC.

V usage is TRBV6-8 and J usage is TRBJ1-2; 8 nucleotides line up with TRBD1. V trimming: 6 bases; J trimming: 6 bases; junction bases outside the gene matches: 9. In germline, CDR1 is MNHGY, CDR2 SAAAGT. CDR3 length equals 14 residues. The CDR3 spells CASSLGQETHGYTF. CDR3 bases: TGTGCCAGCAGCTTGGGACAGGAGACTCATGGCTACACCTTC.

This clone occurred a few times. The CDR3: CAWPTKNTEAFF. In DNA form, the CDR3 reads TGTGCCTGGCCGACAAAAAACACTGAAGCTTTCTTT. This sequence joins TRBV30 and TRBJ1-1; D is unclear. Germline assignment: CDR1 GTSNPN and CDR2 SVGIG (reference sequence). This CDR3 contains 12 residues. V was shortened by 5 bases and J by 2 bases, with 9 bases between the two germline ends.

The rearrangement links TRBV19 to TRBJ2-3; TRBD1 might be the D (5 bases). The germline V gene has CDR1 LNHDA and CDR2 SQIVND (reference sequence). V lost 4 bases, J lost 8 bases, and 22 bases lay in between. The CDR3 sequence is 16 residues long. CDR3 sequence: CASSKGRVGNPATQYF. DNA for the CDR3: TGTGCCAGTAGTAAGGGCAGGGTGGGGAACCCGGCTACGCAGTATTTT.

By frequency in the sample, this clone is medium-sized. The J gene is TRBJ1-3, the V gene TRBV9, with no clear D. The CDR3 has 15 amino acids. Germline V lookup: CDR1 SGDLS, CDR2 YYNGEE. V lost 2 bases, J lost 0 bases, and 9 bases lay in between. CDR3 loop: CASSVNQASGNTIYF. The CDR3 DNA reads as TGTGCCAGCAGCGTTAACCAGGCCTCTGGAAACACCATATATTTT.

By frequency in the sample, this clone is medium-sized. Other nucleotide sequences in the sample specify the same CDR3. The chain employs TRBV23-1 and TRBJ2-3; 7 bases match TRBD2. TRBV23-1 is an ORF; its function is uncertain. The CDR3 loop spans 15 amino acids. V was clipped by 6 bases and J by 1 base; unmatched bases: 7. DNA for the CDR3: TGCGCCAGCAGCCAAGTGGGAGGGGGCACAGATACGCAGTATTTT. Amino acid sequence: CASSQVGGGTDTQYF.